These T cell receptor beta chains were read from a single sample in a study of technical replicates of blood from a handful of donors. Libraries were prepared by immunoSEQ multiplex PCR; TCRdb keeps only in-frame clonotypes and omits some of them. The sample lists tens of thousands of clones; about 90% were seen once. Sample: T cells isolated from PBMCs. Every receptor here comes from a human donor in good health. The CDR3 runs from the conserved cysteine through the conserved F or W. Each record gives: J gene, clone size, D gene, V gene, CDR3 protein, CDR3 DNA. The D gene is left open where the match is weak. Some rows mark clone size as missing; the rest say once, few, many or name a class of expanded clone.

J gene: TRBJ1-2; clone size: NA; D gene: TRBD1; V gene: TRBV6-1; CDR3 protein: CASRAGTGIQGYTF; CDR3 DNA: TGTGCCAGCAGGGCCGGGACAGGGATACAGGGCTACACCTTC
J gene: TRBJ1-2; clone size: few; D gene: TRBD1; V gene: TRBV7-9; CDR3 protein: CASSLSGTAMGNTF; CDR3 DNA: TGTGCCAGCAGCTTAAGTGGGACAGCAATGGGAAACACCTTC
J gene: TRBJ2-7; clone size: NA; D gene: TRBD1; V gene: TRBV5-1; CDR3 protein: CASSSTGGAKNEQYF; CDR3 DNA: TGCGCCAGCAGCTCGACAGGGGGTGCAAAGAACGAGCAGTACTTC
J gene: TRBJ1-2; clone size: NA; D gene: TRBD1; V gene: TRBV7-2; CDR3 protein: CASSSQVQGVYGYTF; CDR3 DNA: TGTGCCAGCAGCTCACAAGTACAGGGGGTCTATGGCTACACCTTC
J gene: TRBJ2-1; clone size: NA; D gene: NA; V gene: TRBV19; CDR3 protein: CASSIGPQANEQFF; CDR3 DNA: TGTGCCAGTAGTATCGGGCCACAGGCGAATGAGCAGTTCTTC
J gene: TRBJ2-2; clone size: NA; D gene: NA; V gene: TRBV11-3; CDR3 protein: CASSLDHDNLLTNTGELFF; CDR3 DNA: TGTGCCAGCAGCTTAGATCATGACAACTTACTTACGAACACCGGGGAGCTGTTTTTT
J gene: TRBJ1-1; clone size: NA; D gene: NA; V gene: TRBV27; CDR3 protein: CASSPRGAGYTEAFF; CDR3 DNA: TGTGCCAGCAGTCCCCGCGGGGCGGGGTACACTGAAGCTTTCTTT
J gene: TRBJ2-1; clone size: NA; D gene: NA; V gene: TRBV2; CDR3 protein: CASSGDLYNEQFF; CDR3 DNA: TGTGCCAGCTCGGGGGACCTCTACAATGAGCAGTTCTTC
J gene: TRBJ1-2; clone size: NA; D gene: NA; V gene: TRBV6-5; CDR3 protein: CASTADLGVGYTF; CDR3 DNA: TGTGCCAGCACCGCTGATTTGGGAGTCGGCTACACCTTC
J gene: TRBJ1-2; clone size: once; D gene: NA; V gene: TRBV28; CDR3 protein: CASSSDRTNYGYTF; CDR3 DNA: TGTGCCAGCAGTTCAGACAGGACAAACTATGGCTACACCTTC
J gene: TRBJ2-1; clone size: NA; D gene: TRBD1; V gene: TRBV6-5; CDR3 protein: CASSYTPGQGYNEQFF; CDR3 DNA: TGTGCCAGCAGTTACACGCCGGGACAGGGTTACAATGAGCAGTTCTTC
J gene: TRBJ1-2; clone size: NA; D gene: TRBD1; V gene: TRBV5-4; CDR3 protein: CASSSGQGLGYTF; CDR3 DNA: TGTGCCAGCAGCTCTGGACAGGGACTTGGCTACACCTTC
J gene: TRBJ1-5; clone size: NA; D gene: NA; V gene: TRBV19; CDR3 protein: CASSIDGGGANQPQHF; CDR3 DNA: TGTGCCAGTAGTATAGATGGCGGGGGTGCTAATCAGCCCCAGCATTTT
J gene: TRBJ2-1; clone size: NA; D gene: TRBD2; V gene: TRBV9; CDR3 protein: CASSPRTSGTNEQFF; CDR3 DNA: TGTGCCAGCAGCCCCCGGACTAGCGGTACCAATGAGCAGTTCTTC
J gene: TRBJ2-7; clone size: NA; D gene: NA; V gene: TRBV6-4; CDR3 protein: CATSGRAVFYEQYF; CDR3 DNA: TGTGCCACTTCGGGAAGGGCCGTATTCTACGAGCAGTACTTC
J gene: TRBJ2-7; clone size: NA; D gene: NA; V gene: TRBV5-1; CDR3 protein: CASSPRDTTYEQYF; CDR3 DNA: TGCGCCAGCAGCCCCCGGGACACTACCTACGAGCAGTACTTC
J gene: TRBJ1-1; clone size: NA; D gene: NA; V gene: TRBV6-1; CDR3 protein: CASSEWAASSAEAFF; CDR3 DNA: TGTGCCAGCAGTGAATGGGCCGCGAGTAGCGCTGAAGCTTTCTTT
J gene: TRBJ1-2; clone size: few; D gene: TRBD1; V gene: TRBV19; CDR3 protein: CASSIGGQLHGYTF; CDR3 DNA: TGTGCCAGTAGTATCGGGGGACAGCTACATGGCTACACCTTC
J gene: TRBJ2-7; clone size: NA; D gene: TRBD1; V gene: TRBV14; CDR3 protein: CASSHGTGAYEQYF; CDR3 DNA: TGTGCCAGCAGCCACGGGACAGGGGCCTACGAGCAGTACTTC
J gene: TRBJ1-5; clone size: once; D gene: NA; V gene: TRBV30; CDR3 protein: CAWSSTHSNQPQHF; CDR3 DNA: TGTGCCTGGAGTTCGACACATAGCAATCAGCCCCAGCATTTT
J gene: TRBJ1-1; clone size: many; D gene: NA; V gene: TRBV2; CDR3 protein: CASSPGQNTEAFF; CDR3 DNA: TGTGCCAGCAGTCCGGGACAGAACACTGAAGCTTTCTTT
J gene: TRBJ1-2; clone size: once; D gene: NA; V gene: TRBV4-1; CDR3 protein: CASSQASRMRLYGYTF; CDR3 DNA: TGCGCCAGCAGCCAAGCCTCCCGAATGAGGCTTTATGGCTACACCTTC
J gene: TRBJ2-3; clone size: NA; D gene: TRBD2; V gene: TRBV15; CDR3 protein: CATSRDYGTSGVTDTQYF; CDR3 DNA: TGTGCCACCAGCAGAGATTACGGGACTAGCGGGGTCACAGATACGCAGTATTTT
J gene: TRBJ2-2; clone size: NA; D gene: TRBD2; V gene: TRBV2; CDR3 protein: CASNPAGGPPGELFF; CDR3 DNA: TGTGCCAGCAACCCAGCGGGGGGGCCTCCCGGGGAGCTGTTTTTT
J gene: TRBJ1-2; clone size: NA; D gene: TRBD1; V gene: TRBV11-2; CDR3 protein: CASSSWDRDYGYTF; CDR3 DNA: TGTGCCAGCAGCTCCTGGGACAGGGACTATGGCTACACCTTC
J gene: TRBJ2-7; clone size: NA; D gene: NA; V gene: TRBV29-1; CDR3 protein: CSVGGVYGRVDYEQYF; CDR3 DNA: TGCAGCGTTGGGGGGGTTTACGGCAGGGTTGACTACGAGCAGTACTTC
J gene: TRBJ2-1; clone size: NA; D gene: TRBD2; V gene: TRBV7-2; CDR3 protein: CASSANQRGTGNEQFF; CDR3 DNA: TGTGCCAGCAGTGCAAACCAGCGGGGGACGGGGAATGAGCAGTTCTTC
J gene: TRBJ2-3; clone size: NA; D gene: NA; V gene: TRBV5-1; CDR3 protein: CASSPGTDTQYF; CDR3 DNA: TGCGCCAGCAGCCCGGGAACAGATACGCAGTATTTT
J gene: TRBJ2-2; clone size: NA; D gene: TRBD2; V gene: TRBV28; CDR3 protein: CASSLSAGGPGELFF; CDR3 DNA: TGTGCCAGCAGTTTATCAGCGGGAGGACCCGGGGAGCTGTTTTTT
J gene: TRBJ2-1; clone size: once; D gene: TRBD2; V gene: TRBV7-8; CDR3 protein: CASSPTSGGEQFF; CDR3 DNA: TGTGCCAGCAGCCCGACTAGCGGGGGTGAGCAGTTCTTC
J gene: TRBJ2-3; clone size: NA; D gene: NA; V gene: TRBV25-1; CDR3 protein: CASSELATDTQYF; CDR3 DNA: TGTGCCAGCAGTGAACTAGCTACAGATACGCAGTATTTT
J gene: TRBJ1-3; clone size: NA; D gene: NA; V gene: TRBV18; CDR3 protein: CASSPLRGDTIYF; CDR3 DNA: TGTGCCAGCTCACCACTTCGGGGGGACACCATATATTTT
J gene: TRBJ1-1; clone size: NA; D gene: NA; V gene: TRBV6-1; CDR3 protein: CASSEVFGIPAEAFF; CDR3 DNA: TGTGCCAGCAGTGAAGTATTCGGGATCCCCGCTGAAGCTTTCTTT
J gene: TRBJ1-1; clone size: NA; D gene: TRBD1; V gene: TRBV7-2; CDR3 protein: CASSARRGPMNTEAFF; CDR3 DNA: TGTGCCAGCAGCGCAAGGAGGGGGCCCATGAACACTGAAGCTTTCTTT
J gene: TRBJ1-1; clone size: once; D gene: TRBD1; V gene: TRBV6-5; CDR3 protein: CASRSGGTEAFF; CDR3 DNA: TGTGCCAGCAGGTCAGGGGGAACTGAAGCTTTCTTT
J gene: TRBJ2-5; clone size: once; D gene: TRBD1; V gene: TRBV10-3; CDR3 protein: CAISQGAVETQYF; CDR3 DNA: TGTGCCATCAGTCAGGGGGCTGTAGAGACCCAGTACTTC
J gene: TRBJ1-1; clone size: NA; D gene: NA; V gene: TRBV2; CDR3 protein: CASSEGRGEAFF; CDR3 DNA: TGTGCCAGCAGTGAAGGGCGGGGCGAAGCTTTCTTT
J gene: TRBJ1-1; clone size: NA; D gene: NA; V gene: TRBV2; CDR3 protein: CASSGGQSTEEAFF; CDR3 DNA: TGTGCCAGCAGTGGCGGACAGTCAACCGAGGAAGCTTTCTTT
J gene: TRBJ2-3; clone size: NA; D gene: NA; V gene: TRBV5-6; CDR3 protein: CASRENRGSTDTQYF; CDR3 DNA: TGTGCCAGCAGAGAAAATCGGGGTAGCACAGATACGCAGTATTTT
J gene: TRBJ2-2; clone size: NA; D gene: TRBD2; V gene: TRBV7-2; CDR3 protein: CASSSKLAATGELFF; CDR3 DNA: TGTGCCAGCAGCTCAAAACTAGCGGCCACCGGGGAGCTGTTTTTT
J gene: TRBJ1-1; clone size: NA; D gene: NA; V gene: TRBV29-1; CDR3 protein: CSVQLPGQNTEAFF; CDR3 DNA: TGCAGCGTGCAATTACCGGGACAGAACACTGAAGCTTTCTTT
J gene: TRBJ2-3; clone size: NA; D gene: NA; V gene: TRBV11-2; CDR3 protein: CASSLWGGTDTQYF; CDR3 DNA: TGTGCCAGCAGCTTATGGGGGGGCACAGATACGCAGTATTTT
J gene: TRBJ2-1; clone size: NA; D gene: TRBD2; V gene: TRBV2; CDR3 protein: CASSPLQLTSGRPYNEQFF; CDR3 DNA: TGTGCCAGCAGTCCGTTGCAGCTTACTAGCGGGCGGCCGTACAATGAGCAGTTCTTC
J gene: TRBJ2-3; clone size: few; D gene: TRBD1; V gene: TRBV11-2; CDR3 protein: CASSIGAGGRGDTQYF; CDR3 DNA: TGTGCCAGCAGCATAGGGGCAGGGGGCAGGGGAGATACGCAGTATTTT
J gene: TRBJ2-4; clone size: NA; D gene: TRBD1; V gene: TRBV27; CDR3 protein: CASSEGQGGCSGNIQYF; CDR3 DNA: TGTGCCAGCAGTGAGGGACAGGGGGGGTGTTCGGGGAACATTCAGTACTTC
J gene: TRBJ1-1; clone size: once; D gene: NA; V gene: TRBV30; CDR3 protein: CACLPRNTEAFF; CDR3 DNA: TGTGCCTGCCTTCCCCGGAACACTGAAGCTTTCTTT
J gene: TRBJ1-1; clone size: NA; D gene: NA; V gene: TRBV7-7; CDR3 protein: CASSPLISGTRSTEAFF; CDR3 DNA: TGTGCTAGCAGCCCTCTCATTTCCGGGACACGGTCCACTGAAGCTTTCTTT
J gene: TRBJ2-1; clone size: once; D gene: NA; V gene: TRBV6-6; CDR3 protein: CASSYSSSEQFF; CDR3 DNA: TGTGCCAGCAGTTACTCGTCGAGTGAGCAGTTCTTC
J gene: TRBJ1-5; clone size: few; D gene: NA; V gene: TRBV6-5; CDR3 protein: CASSYSSGQPQHF; CDR3 DNA: TGTGCCAGCAGTTACTCGAGTGGTCAGCCCCAGCATTTT
J gene: TRBJ2-7; clone size: NA; D gene: NA; V gene: TRBV6-5; CDR3 protein: CASISGGEQYF; CDR3 DNA: TGTGCCAGCATTTCAGGTGGCGAGCAGTACTTC
J gene: TRBJ2-7; clone size: NA; D gene: NA; V gene: TRBV27; CDR3 protein: CASSRNREGGYEQYF; CDR3 DNA: TGTGCCAGCAGCCGAAACAGGGAAGGGGGCTACGAGCAGTACTTC
J gene: TRBJ1-6; clone size: NA; D gene: NA; V gene: TRBV5-1; CDR3 protein: CASSLEPQGLDSPLHF; CDR3 DNA: TGCGCCAGCAGCTTGGAGCCGCAGGGGTTGGATTCACCCCTCCACTTT
J gene: TRBJ2-1; clone size: NA; D gene: NA; V gene: TRBV10-3; CDR3 protein: CAIKEGSKNSLKSYNEQFF; CDR3 DNA: TGTGCCATCAAAGAGGGATCGAAGAACAGCCTAAAAAGTTACAATGAGCAGTTCTTC